The next 22 T cell receptor beta chains were all read from a single sample in a study of CD8+ T cells in alopecia areata. Extracted RNA was reverse transcribed, and the resulting cDNA served as sequencing template. TCRdb keeps only in-frame clones here, not all; method: immunoSEQ multiplex PCR. The table lists almost 5,500 clones, roughly two thirds of them singletons. The treatment was: oral pan-JAK inhibitor, 5-10 mg twice daily. Specimens obtained from alopecia areata patients comprised lesional scalp punch biopsies and peripheral blood. Sequenced material: skin, taken at week 24, from a patient treated with tofacitinib. The origin of the receptors is a human donor with alopecia areata.

The J gene is TRBJ1-6, the V gene TRBV6-1; the D gene is possibly TRBD1 (5 bases). V lost 4 bases and J lost 10, with 8 bases in between. The germline V gene encodes CDR1 MNHNS and CDR2 SASEGT. The CDR3 has 12 residues. The CDR3 spells CASSVGVSPLHF. As DNA, the CDR3 is TGTGCCAGCAGTGTGGGGGTATCACCCCTCCACTTT.

The genes are TRBV6-5 and TRBJ2-3; no clear D. The CDR3 runs 13 residues. Per germline, CDR1 MNHEY and CDR2 SVGAGI. V was trimmed by 4 bases and J by 4 bases, leaving 9 bases between them. This CDR3 is CASSFGRPDTQYF. The CDR3 bases are TGTGCCAGCAGTTTCGGGCGCCCAGATACGCAGTATTTT.

This chain's CDR3 is CASSQDRITGIAEKLFF. The CDR3 DNA follows: TGCGCCAGCAGCCAAGATCGTATCACAGGAATAGCCGAAAAACTGTTTTTT. The chain employs TRBV4-1 and TRBJ1-4, with D perhaps TRBD1 (5 bases). Germline values: CDR1 MGHRA, CDR2 YSYEKL. V gave up 0 bases and J gave up 8 bases, with 19 bases separating them. The length of the CDR3 is 17 residues.

This chain connects TRBV14 to TRBJ2-7; no clear D. Trimming took off 5 bases at V and 3 bases at J, with 5 bases between the two ends. Germline CDR1 is SGHDN and CDR2 is FVKESK. This CDR3 has 11 residues. DNA for the CDR3: TGTGCCAGCAGCTCGTACTACGAGCAGTACTTC. This codes for CASSSYYEQYF.

V is TRBV2 and J is TRBJ2-7; 7 bases map to TRBD1. Losses at the gene ends were 6 bases for V and 1 base for J; bases not matched to a gene: 6. There are 14 residues in the CDR3. Germline V gene lookup returns CDR1 SNHLY and CDR2 FYNNEI. The CDR3 DNA reads as TGTGCCAGCAGGCAGGGCAGGGGGTCCTACGAGCAGTACTTC. It codes for CASRQGRGSYEQYF.

This clone showed up just a few times. CDR3 sequence reads: CASSGGLAGWETQYF. The CDR3 DNA reads as TGTGCCAGCAGTGGCGGACTAGCGGGGTGGGAGACCCAGTACTTC. The chain combines TRBV25-1 with TRBJ2-5, with 12 bases matching TRBD2. The CDR3 contains 15 residues. CDR1 MGHDK and CDR2 SYGVNS come from the germline V gene. The ends lost 4 bases at V and 5 bases at J; junction bases unmatched: 5.

This clone was observed a handful of times. The V call is TRBV11-2, the J call TRBJ2-5; 10 bases fit TRBD1. The CDR3 spans 15 residues. The V gene end was trimmed by 4 bases and the J gene end by 5 bases; junction bases not matched to a gene: 7. Germline CDR1 reads SGHAT; CDR2 reads FQNNGV. CDR3 protein: CASSSRDRGFETQYF. The CDR3 DNA reads as TGTGCCAGCAGCTCACGGGACAGGGGATTTGAGACCCAGTACTTC.

The chain has TRBV14 and TRBJ2-3; 8 positions match TRBD2. V gave up 4 bases and J gave up 9 bases; unmatched junction bases: 15. The CDR3 consists of 16 residues. The germline V gene has CDR1 SGHDN and CDR2 FVKESK. Here the CDR3 DNA reads TGTGCCAGCAGCCGCCGACTAGCGCAGGTCCAGGGCACGCAGTATTTT. The encoded protein is CASSRRLAQVQGTQYF.

The V gene is TRBV6-1, the J gene TRBJ1-6; D gene uncertain. V gave up 6 bases and J gave up 10 bases, with 19 bases separating them. Germline V gene lookup returns CDR1 MNHNS and CDR2 SASEGT. This CDR3 contains 15 residues. The CDR3 sequence is CASSRRAASSSPLHF. The CDR3 bases are TGTGCCAGCAGCCGTCGGGCAGCTTCCTCATCACCCCTCCACTTT.

This chain uses TRBV5-6 with TRBJ2-1; possibly TRBD2 for D (6 bases). The CDR3 covers 15 residues. The germline V gene has CDR1 SGHDT and CDR2 YYEEEE. V lost 5 bases and J 4 bases, leaving 16 bases between the germline ends. DNA for the CDR3: TGTGCCAGCAGTTTAGGTAGCGGAAATTACAATGAGCAGTTCTTC. It codes for CASSLGSGNYNEQFF. The complete variable domain, with remaining parts taken from reference TRBV5-6 and TRBJ2-1, reads DAGVTQSPTHLIKTRGQQVTLRCSPKSGHDTVSWYQQALGQGPQFIFQYYEEEERQRGNFPDRFSGHQFPNYSSELNVNALLLGDSALYLCASSLGSGNYNEQFFGPGTRLTVL.

The chain joins TRBV7-9 to TRBJ2-7; 7 positions match TRBD1. V was pared by 5 bases and J by 6 bases, with 13 bases of the junction left unmatched. Germline-derived CDR1 and CDR2 are SEHNR and FQNEAQ (reference sequence). CDR3 length: 15 residues. Here the CDR3 reads CASSTGQDPSGEQYF. For the CDR3, the DNA is TGTGCCAGCAGCACCGGACAGGACCCATCAGGCGAGCAGTACTTC.

V gene TRBV19 combines with J gene TRBJ1-1; D uncertain. Per the germline V gene, CDR1 is LNHDA and CDR2 is SQIVND (reference sequence). The length of the CDR3 is 14 residues. V was pared by 4 bases and J by 6 bases, with 15 bases between. The CDR3 protein is CASSKRQEWAEAFF. In DNA form, the CDR3 reads TGTGCCAGTAGTAAAAGGCAGGAGTGGGCTGAAGCTTTCTTT.

This clone was observed once. This sequence joins TRBV6-5 and TRBJ2-3; weak D call: TRBD2 (7 bases). Germline V CDR1 and CDR2: MNHEY, SVGAGI. V lost 7 bases, J lost 2 bases, and 16 bases lay in between. The CDR3 covers 15 residues. The CDR3 region has the DNA TGTGCCAGCACTGATAGGGGGGGGATCACAGATACGCAGTATTTT. Protein sequence: CASTDRGGITDTQYF.

This clone was seen a few times. The J gene is TRBJ2-1, the V gene TRBV5-1; 12 bases agree with TRBD2. This CDR3 is 16 amino acids long. Germline CDR1 and CDR2: SGHRS and YFSETQ. The ends lost 8 bases at V and 2 bases at J; junction bases unmatched: 8. In DNA form, the CDR3 reads TGCGCCAGTTCTAGCGGGGGGGGGTTGACCTACAATGAGCAGTTCTTC. Encoded protein: CASSSGGGLTYNEQFF.

The chain recombines TRBV29-1 with TRBJ1-2; 7 bases are shared with TRBD1. Germline loops: CDR1 SQVTM, CDR2 ANQGSEA. Trimming took 7 bases from V and 7 from J; bases not matched to a gene: 6. The CDR3 sequence is 11 residues long. The CDR3 sequence: CSDLQGTGYTF. The DNA for the CDR3 is TGCAGCGACTTACAGGGGACTGGCTACACCTTC.

This clone has just one count. The rearrangement uses TRBV18 and TRBJ2-5; D is possibly TRBD2 (6 bases). Between the trimmed V and J ends, which lost 0 bases and 3 bases, there was a span of 11 bases. The germline V gene encodes CDR1 KGHSH and CDR2 LQKENI. This CDR3 has 15 residues. The CDR3 DNA sequence: TGTGCCAGCTCACCACCAGGCGGGATGAAAGAGACCCAGTACTTC. As protein: CASSPPGGMKETQYF.

This chain uses TRBV5-4 with TRBJ2-2; weak D call: TRBD2 (5 bases). CDR3 length: 14 amino acids. Germline CDR1 SGHNT, CDR2 YYREEE (reference sequence). V lost 1 base and J lost 4, with 8 bases in between. CDR3 sequence (DNA): TGTGCCAGCAGCTTGCGGGGTATCACCGGGGAGCTGTTTTTT. Its protein product is CASSLRGITGELFF.

V is TRBV6-1 and J is TRBJ1-5; no clear D. Looked up from germline, CDR1 is MNHNS and CDR2 is SASEGT. The CDR3 has 14 amino acids. The ends were cut back, 5 bases at V and 9 bases at J, with 17 bases in the middle. CDR3: CASSTYRRAGPQHF. The CDR3 nucleotides are TGTGCCAGCAGTACCTACAGACGGGCCGGGCCCCAGCATTTT.

This clone appeared a few times. This chain uses TRBV27 with TRBJ2-7; unclear D gene. This CDR3 is built from 12 residues. The V gene lost 3 bases and the J gene lost 5 bases, with 8 bases spanning the gap. From germline, CDR1 is MNHEY and CDR2 SMNVEV (reference sequence). CDR3 sequence reads: CASSLLGDEQYF. In nucleotides, the CDR3 is TGTGCCAGCAGTTTGCTTGGGGACGAGCAGTACTTC.

The chain employs TRBV7-9 and TRBJ2-2; D not resolved. Trimming stripped 5 bases from V and 1 base from J, with 11 bases between. The germline V gene has CDR1 SEHNR and CDR2 FQNEAQ (reference sequence). This CDR3 region has 15 residues. This CDR3 is CASSSPVRNTGELFF. In DNA, the CDR3 is TGTGCCAGCAGCAGTCCCGTCCGGAACACCGGGGAGCTGTTTTTT.

The rearrangement links TRBV29-1 to TRBJ2-7; TRBD1 matches at 7 bases. Germline V gene data show CDR1 as SQVTM and CDR2 as ANQGSEA. Losses at the gene ends were 4 bases for V and 2 bases for J; bases not matched to a gene: 8. CDR3 size: 14 residues. This chain's CDR3 is CSVVAQGPTYEQYF. The DNA for the CDR3 is TGCAGCGTTGTAGCACAGGGGCCCACCTACGAGCAGTACTTC.

The chain links TRBV7-9 to TRBJ1-1; D is perhaps TRBD1 (6 bases). Trimming removed 4 bases at V and 1 base at J, with 10 bases between. Germline V gene sequence: CDR1 SEHNR, CDR2 FQNEAQ (reference sequence). CDR3 length: 14 amino acids. The CDR3 coding sequence is TGTGCCAGCAGCTACCCGGGACAGAACACTGAAGCTTTCTTT. Amino acid sequence: CASSYPGQNTEAFF.